The present T cell receptor beta chain was sequenced within a study of identical twins. TCRdb reanalysed the 5' RACE reads using MiXCR and keeps one entry per CDR3 protein. Of more than 600,000 distinct CDR3 sequences detected, around a sixth appear once; the ten largest clones hold around 14%. At least ten counts were recorded for this clonotype. Germline V gene data show CDR1 as LNHNV and CDR2 as YYDKDF (reference sequence). This CDR3 is 14 amino acids long. V was pared by 3 bases and J by 4 bases, with 13 bases between. These data were also reused for a study on T cells expressing NK-cell markers. As reported in that work: A handful of donors carried dominant NKG2C+ clonotypes that made up about 1.0-7.0% of their CD8+ T cells. Whether the expanded NKG2C+ T cell clones recognized HCMV remained unclear.

Sample: PBMCs. The J gene is TRBJ2-7, the V gene TRBV15; D may be TRBD1 (6 bases). The source of this sequence is a woman aged 18-29 years in good health. The CDR3 loop is CATSRTGGTYEQYF. CDR3 bases: TGTGCCACCAGCAGGACAGGTGGGACATACGAGCAGTACTTC.